A single T cell receptor beta chain is shown here with its context. This specimen comes from a study of control samples from healthy donors and cancer patients. V was cut by 4 bases and J by 3 bases, with 13 bases left in between. The CDR3 is 16 amino acids. CDR1 and CDR2 (germline): SNHLY, FYNNEI. Repertoires were generated with immunoSEQ multiplex PCR, while TCRdb's copy carries only in-frame clones and drops some. The sample has fewer than 50,000 clones; about 92% are singletons. The sample consisted of PBMCs. The source of this sequence is a man aged 25-45 years with colorectal cancer. The V and J genes are TRBV2 and TRBJ2-6; D possibly corresponds to TRBD1 (5 bases). The CDR3 DNA sequence: TGTGCCAGCAGTGCCCAGGGAACGCGTGGGGCCAACGTCCTGACTTTC. Protein sequence: CASSAQGTRGANVLTF.